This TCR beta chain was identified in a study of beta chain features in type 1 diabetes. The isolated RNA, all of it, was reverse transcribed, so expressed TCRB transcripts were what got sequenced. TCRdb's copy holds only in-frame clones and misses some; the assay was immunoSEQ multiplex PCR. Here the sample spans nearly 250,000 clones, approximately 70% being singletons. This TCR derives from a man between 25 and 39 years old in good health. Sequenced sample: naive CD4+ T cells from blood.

The CDR3 is CASSQVHYEQYF. The CDR3 DNA sequence: TGTGCCAGCAGCCAAGTCCATTACGAGCAGTACTTC. The rearrangement links TRBV14 to TRBJ2-7; D not certain. This CDR3 is 12 amino acids long. Germline CDR1 SGHDN, CDR2 FVKESK. The V and J ends lost 1 base and 4 bases respectively, with 5 bases between them.